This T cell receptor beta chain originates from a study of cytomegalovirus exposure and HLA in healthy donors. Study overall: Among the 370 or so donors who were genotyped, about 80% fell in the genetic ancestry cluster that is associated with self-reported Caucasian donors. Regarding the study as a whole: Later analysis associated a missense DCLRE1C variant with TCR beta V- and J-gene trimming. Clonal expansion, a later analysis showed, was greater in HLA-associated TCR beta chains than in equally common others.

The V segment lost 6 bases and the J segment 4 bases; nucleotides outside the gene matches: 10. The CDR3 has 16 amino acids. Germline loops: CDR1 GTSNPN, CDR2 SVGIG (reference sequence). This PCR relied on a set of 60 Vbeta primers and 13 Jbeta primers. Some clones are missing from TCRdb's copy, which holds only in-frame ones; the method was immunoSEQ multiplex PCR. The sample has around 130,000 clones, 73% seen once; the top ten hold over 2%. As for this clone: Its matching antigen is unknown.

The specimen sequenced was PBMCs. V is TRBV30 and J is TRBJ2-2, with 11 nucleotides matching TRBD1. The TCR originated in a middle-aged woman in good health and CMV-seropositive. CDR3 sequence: CACGSGGTGGTGELFF. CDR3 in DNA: TGTGCCTGCGGTAGTGGCGGGACAGGGGGCACCGGGGAGCTGTTTTTT. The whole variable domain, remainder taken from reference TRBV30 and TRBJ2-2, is SQTIHQWPATLVQPVGSPLSLECTVEGTSNPNLYWYRQAAGRGLQLLFYSVGIGQISSEVPQNLSASRPQDRQFILSSKKLLLSDSGFYLCACGSGGTGGTGELFFGEGSRLTVL.